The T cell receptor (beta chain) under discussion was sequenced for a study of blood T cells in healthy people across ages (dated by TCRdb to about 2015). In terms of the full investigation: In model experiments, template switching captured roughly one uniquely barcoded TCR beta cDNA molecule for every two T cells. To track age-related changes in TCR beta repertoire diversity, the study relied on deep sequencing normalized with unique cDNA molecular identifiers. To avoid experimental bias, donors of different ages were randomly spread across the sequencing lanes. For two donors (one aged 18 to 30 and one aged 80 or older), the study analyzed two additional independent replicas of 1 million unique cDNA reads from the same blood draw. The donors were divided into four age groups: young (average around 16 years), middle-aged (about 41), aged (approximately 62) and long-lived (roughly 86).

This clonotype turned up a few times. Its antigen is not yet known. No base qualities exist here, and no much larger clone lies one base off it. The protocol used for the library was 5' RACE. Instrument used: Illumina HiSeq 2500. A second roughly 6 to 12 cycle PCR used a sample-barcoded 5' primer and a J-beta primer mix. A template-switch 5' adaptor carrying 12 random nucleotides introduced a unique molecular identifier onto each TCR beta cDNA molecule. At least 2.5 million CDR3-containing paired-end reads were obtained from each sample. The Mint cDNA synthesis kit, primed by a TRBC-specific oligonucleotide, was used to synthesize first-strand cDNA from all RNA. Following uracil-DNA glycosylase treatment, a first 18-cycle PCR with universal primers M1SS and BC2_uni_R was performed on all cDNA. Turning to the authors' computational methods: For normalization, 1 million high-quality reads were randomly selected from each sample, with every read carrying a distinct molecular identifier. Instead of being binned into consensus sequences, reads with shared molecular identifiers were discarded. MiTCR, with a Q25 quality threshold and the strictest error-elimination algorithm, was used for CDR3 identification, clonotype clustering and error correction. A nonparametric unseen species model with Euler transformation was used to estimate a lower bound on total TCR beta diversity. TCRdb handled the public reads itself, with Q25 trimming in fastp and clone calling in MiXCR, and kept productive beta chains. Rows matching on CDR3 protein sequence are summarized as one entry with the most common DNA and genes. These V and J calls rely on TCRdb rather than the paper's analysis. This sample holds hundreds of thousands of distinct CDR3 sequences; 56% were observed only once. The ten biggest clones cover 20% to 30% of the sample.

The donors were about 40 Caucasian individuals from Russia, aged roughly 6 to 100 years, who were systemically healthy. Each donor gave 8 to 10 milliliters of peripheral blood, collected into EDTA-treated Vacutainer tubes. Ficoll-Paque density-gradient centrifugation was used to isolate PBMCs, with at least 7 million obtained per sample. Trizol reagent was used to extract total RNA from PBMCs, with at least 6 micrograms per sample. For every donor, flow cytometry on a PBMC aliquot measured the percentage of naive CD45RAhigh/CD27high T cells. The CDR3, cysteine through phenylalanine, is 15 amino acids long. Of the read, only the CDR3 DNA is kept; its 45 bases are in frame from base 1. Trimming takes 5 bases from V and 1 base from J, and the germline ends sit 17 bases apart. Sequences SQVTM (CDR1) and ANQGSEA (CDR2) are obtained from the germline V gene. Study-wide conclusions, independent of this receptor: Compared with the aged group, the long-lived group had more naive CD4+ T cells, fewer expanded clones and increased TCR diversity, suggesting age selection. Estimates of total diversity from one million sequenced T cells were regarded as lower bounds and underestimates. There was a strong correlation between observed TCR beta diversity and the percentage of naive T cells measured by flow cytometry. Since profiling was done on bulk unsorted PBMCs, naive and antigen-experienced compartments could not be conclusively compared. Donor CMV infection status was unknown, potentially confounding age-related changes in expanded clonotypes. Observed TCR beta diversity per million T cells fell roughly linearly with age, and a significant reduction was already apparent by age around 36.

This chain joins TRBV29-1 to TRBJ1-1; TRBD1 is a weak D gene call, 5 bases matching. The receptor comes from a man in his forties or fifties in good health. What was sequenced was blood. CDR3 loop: CSVYLQGRANTEAFF. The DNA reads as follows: TGCAGCGTTTACCTCCAGGGCAGGGCGAACACTGAAGCTTTCTTT.